Detailed here is one T cell receptor beta chain. No antigen is known for it. This specimen belongs to a study of cytomegalovirus exposure and HLA in healthy donors. Study findings and constraints: Researchers reportedly found TCR beta sequences accurately predicted most subjects' HLA-A and HLA-B alleles. It was around 160 TCR beta chains that were listed as cytomegalovirus-associated. Later on, an analysis tied 18,000 or so TCR beta sequences to HLA alleles at 0.05 false discovery rate.

13 Jbeta primers and 60 Vbeta primers were used for the PCR. TCRdb keeps only in-frame clones here, not all; method: immunoSEQ multiplex PCR. The table has fewer than 150,000 clones, approximately 80% seen once. This CDR3 comprises 14 residues. J lost 3 bases, V lost 4 bases, and 6 bases had no gene match. CDR1 and CDR2 (germline): SGHNT, YYREEE (reference sequence). This sequence originates from a female donor in good health and CMV-seropositive. The specimen sequenced was PBMCs. V is TRBV5-4 and J is TRBJ2-7; 8 bases map to TRBD2. CDR3 sequence reads: CASSPGGTSYEQYF. The DNA for the CDR3 is TGTGCCAGCAGCCCCGGCGGGACTAGCTACGAGCAGTACTTC.